This entry features one T cell receptor (beta chain) sequence. The sample is drawn from a study of blood T cell repertoires in COVID-19. The table came from immunoSEQ multiplex PCR; TCRdb's copy has only in-frame clones and leaves some out. This table holds about 410,000 clones, around 92% found once. Ages ranged from roughly 18 to 100 years, with residence in approximately 25 US areas. Symptom resolution, clearance, or two negative PCRs marked the recovered donors of Cohort 3. The junction had 6 bases not matched to a gene; V was cut back by 3 bases and J by 0 bases. The CDR3 is 16 amino acids. From germline, CDR1 is LNHDA and CDR2 SQIVND (reference sequence).

Sequences were obtained from PBMCs or T cells enriched from blood (not recorded which). This sequence joins TRBV19 and TRBJ2-3; the match to TRBD1 covers 7 bases. This receptor was taken from a woman in her thirties who had recovered from COVID-19. CDR3 nucleotide sequence: TGTGCCAGTAGTATCAACACAGGGGAAAGCACAGATACGCAGTATTTT. Translated, it gives CASSINTGESTDTQYF.